The rows below give T cell receptor beta chains drawn from one sample of a study of vaccination and CD4 T cells after COVID-19. TCRdb processed the PCR reads anew with MiXCR; each CDR3 protein has one entry. The table records approximately 15,000 distinct CDR3 sequences, roughly three fifths of them present only once. No antigen is known for these receptors. Sequencing input: CD4+ T cells from blood, cultured in vitro. These receptors originate from a human donor who had recovered from COVID-19. Both conserved end residues are part of each CDR3. The D gene is left open where the match is weak. Size is stated for part of the rows, as once, few or many counts, or as a class when the clone is expanded.

j_call clone_size v_call d_call cdr3_aa cdr3_nt
TRBJ1-2 NA TRBV7-2 NA CASSLEASSYGYTF TGTGCCAGCAGCTTAGAAGCATCGTCCTATGGCTACACCTTC
TRBJ1-3 NA TRBV20-1 TRBD1 CSARDHTGAGNTIYF TGCAGTGCTAGAGATCATACAGGGGCTGGAAACACCATATATTTT
TRBJ1-1 few TRBV20-1 NA CSARDQVAEGAFF TGCAGTGCTAGAGATCAGGTAGCCGAGGGGGCTTTCTTT
TRBJ1-2 NA TRBV20-1 NA CSAILGTQGPLDGYTF TGCAGTGCCATACTTGGGACGCAGGGACCCCTGGATGGCTACACCTTC
TRBJ1-3 NA TRBV6-5 NA CASTSSGNTIYF TGTGCCAGCACTTCCTCTGGAAACACCATATATTTT
TRBJ1-5 NA TRBV29-1 TRBD1 CSVAGQGGQPQHF TGCAGCGTGGCCGGACAGGGAGGACAGCCCCAGCATTTT
TRBJ2-2 few TRBV27 TRBD2 CASSRLARNTGELFF TGTGCCAGCAGTAGACTAGCGAGAAACACCGGGGAGCTGTTTTTT
TRBJ1-1 NA TRBV2 NA CASRLGQQSAAFF TGTGCCAGCAGGCTGGGACAACAATCTGCAGCTTTCTTT
TRBJ1-1 few TRBV19 TRBD1 CASRDRVNTEAFF TGTGCCAGCAGGGACAGGGTGAACACTGAAGCTTTCTTT
TRBJ2-5 NA TRBV20-1 NA CSANKIVWIQSPQETQYF TGCAGTGCCAATAAGATCGTCTGGATCCAGTCCCCTCAAGAGACCCAGTACTTC
TRBJ1-2 NA TRBV9 NA CASSVSGTVNYGYTF TGTGCCAGCAGCGTAAGTGGGACGGTAAACTATGGCTACACCTTC
TRBJ1-4 few TRBV15 TRBD1 CATSRPLQGLREKLFF TGTGCCACCAGCAGACCGTTACAGGGGTTGAGAGAAAAACTGTTTTTT
TRBJ1-6 few TRBV20-1 NA CSAREERSPLHF TGCAGTGCTAGAGAGGAGAGGTCACCCCTCCACTTT
TRBJ1-1 few TRBV12-3/TRBV12-4 NA CASTLRGLNTEAFF TGTGCCAGCACCCTCAGGGGCCTGAACACTGAAGCTTTCTTT
TRBJ1-6 NA TRBV18 NA CASSPGWDSPLHF TGTGCCAGCTCACCGGGATGGGATTCACCCCTCCACTTT
TRBJ2-2 NA TRBV20-1 TRBD1 CSATPLSTGGEGSANTGELFF TGCAGTGCCACACCGCTCTCAACAGGGGGCGAGGGGTCTGCGAACACCGGGGAGCTGTTTTTT
TRBJ1-2 few TRBV6-1 NA CASRPRRGAGYTF TGTGCCAGCAGGCCTCGAAGGGGTGCTGGCTACACCTTC
TRBJ1-3 few TRBV28 NA CASSSRQVNTIYF TGTGCCAGCAGTAGCCGACAGGTCAACACCATATATTTT
TRBJ2-7 NA TRBV12-3/TRBV12-4 NA CASSATGTYEQYF TGTGCCAGCAGTGCCACAGGGACCTACGAGCAGTACTTC
TRBJ2-3 NA TRBV20-1 TRBD2 CSVGPSGRGTDTQYF TGCAGTGTAGGGCCAAGCGGGAGGGGCACAGATACGCAGTATTTT
TRBJ1-3 NA TRBV27 NA CASSLNFEPGNTIYF TGTGCCAGCAGTTTGAACTTCGAACCTGGAAACACCATATATTTT
TRBJ2-2 NA TRBV7-2 NA CASSFYSNSGELFF TGTGCCAGCAGCTTTTACAGTAACTCTGGGGAGCTGTTTTTT